This TCR beta chain originates from a study of preoperative IRX-2 immunotherapy in early breast cancer. Stated treatment: preoperative locoregional IRX-2 cytokine immunotherapy. Preoperative locoregional IRX-2 cytokine immunotherapy was tested in the phase Ib source study. In its sample, this clone is large. Measured with immunoSEQ multiplex PCR; TCRdb has only the in-frame clones, and not every one. The table lists about 2,700 clones, around 74% of them singletons. The material was tumor tissue, obtained before IRX-2 immunotherapy. The TCR originated in a human donor with breast cancer.

CDR3 protein: CASSRTGSGANVLTF. CDR3 sequence (DNA): TGTGCCAGCAGTCGGACAGGATCCGGGGCCAACGTCCTGACTTTC. The J gene is TRBJ2-6, the V gene TRBV28; the match to TRBD1 covers 7 bases. With 5 bases clipped from V and 4 bases from J, the junction kept 5 bases outside the gene matches. Germline assignment: CDR1 MDHEN and CDR2 SYDVKM. The CDR3 totals 15 residues.